This TCR beta chain stems from a study of identical twins. At least ten counts were recorded for this clonotype. Its antigen is still unknown. General observations from the study: Carriage of fewer insertions was seen in abundant cord blood beta clonotypes, whereas memory repertoires showed none. Weaker excess sharing between twins was seen in beta out-of-frame sequences. Cross-sectional statistics, not tracking of the same donors, supported the conclusions.

The cDNA had a unique molecular identifier and a template-switch universal primer site. TCRdb ran MiXCR on the 5' RACE reads and lists one entry per CDR3 protein. The profile shows around 160,000 distinct CDR3 sequences, approximately 4% of them singletons. After removal of 3 bases from V and 7 bases from J, the junction contained 10 bases not matched to a gene. The CDR3 extends over 16 amino acids. Germline CDR1 reads SGDLS; CDR2 reads YYNGEE. The sequenced material came from memory T cells sorted from blood. The clonotype was recovered from a man between 18 and 29 years old in good health. The chain recombines TRBV9 with TRBJ2-1; the match to TRBD2 covers 10 bases. CDR3 loop: CASSGRAGGGRNEQFF. The CDR3 DNA follows: TGTGCCAGCAGCGGACGAGCGGGAGGGGGGAGGAATGAGCAGTTCTTC.